A single sample is the source of the 10 T cell receptor beta chains below, sequenced in a study of response to subunit inactivated influenza vaccine. Via MiXCR, TCRdb re-called the RT-PCR reads, giving one row per CDR3 protein. The data show roughly 500,000 distinct CDR3 sequences, with about 15% seen just once and over 2.5% held by the top ten. The starting material was CD4+ T cells sorted from PBMCs, obtained roughly 24 months after vaccination. The receptors stem from a man aged 50 to 69 who received an inactivated influenza vaccine.

The J gene is TRBJ1-1, the V gene TRBV5-1; maybe TRBD1 (6 bases). Per germline, CDR1 SGHRS and CDR2 YFSETQ. Between the trimmed V and J ends, which lost 4 bases and 4 bases, there was a span of 14 bases. This CDR3 has 14 residues. Here the CDR3 reads CASSAQGRSTEAFF. For the CDR3, the DNA is TGCGCCAGCAGCGCACAGGGTAGGAGCACTGAAGCTTTCTTT.

The CDR3 region is CASSQDAGFSYEQYF. The CDR3 region has the DNA TGCGCCAGCAGCCAAGATGCGGGTTTCTCCTACGAGCAGTACTTC. The chain joins TRBV4-3 to TRBJ2-7; possibly TRBD2 for D (5 bases). Germline V gene lookup returns CDR1 LGHNA and CDR2 YSLEER. This CDR3 has 15 amino acids. The V gene lost 0 bases and the J gene lost 0 bases, with 9 bases spanning the gap.

This clonotype was picked up a small number of times. This chain uses TRBV9 with TRBJ2-3; D is uncertain. V lost 0 bases, J lost 4 bases, and 3 bases lay in between. Germline V CDR1 and CDR2: SGDLS, YYNGEE. The CDR3 covers 12 residues. This chain's CDR3 is CASSVEADTQYF. The DNA for the CDR3 is TGTGCCAGCAGCGTAGAGGCAGATACGCAGTATTTT.

This clonotype was seen more than once but under ten times. This chain uses TRBV20-1 with TRBJ1-4, with 9 bases fitting TRBD1. The V segment lost 0 bases and the J segment 10 bases; nucleotides outside the gene matches: 27. The CDR3 is 21 residues long. Germline V gene sequence: CDR1 DFQATT, CDR2 SNEGSKA (reference sequence). The CDR3 region has the DNA TGCAGTGCTAGAGATGTTCGGAGGGTTGGGACAGGGACAGATAAGGGGGGAAAACTGTTTTTT. It codes for CSARDVRRVGTGTDKGGKLFF.

The V gene is TRBV20-1, the J gene TRBJ2-1, with D possibly being TRBD2 (6 bases). The CDR3 length is 14 residues. CDR1 is DFQATT, CDR2 SNEGSKA, per germline (reference sequence). V was shortened by 5 bases and J by 2 bases, with 13 bases between the two germline ends. For the CDR3, the DNA is TGCAGTGCTTTTAATCGGACTACCTACAATGAGCAGTTCTTC. Amino acid sequence: CSAFNRTTYNEQFF.

The chain has TRBV15 and TRBJ1-4, with 10 bases aligning to TRBD1. CDR1 LNHNV and CDR2 YYDKDF come from the germline V gene (reference sequence). The J segment lost 9 bases and the V segment lost 1 base, leaving 5 bases of the junction unmatched. The CDR3 has 15 residues. The CDR3 region has the DNA TGTGCCACCAGCAGAGGATGGACAGGGGGAAAAAAACTGTTTTTT. Amino acid sequence: CATSRGWTGGKKLFF.

At least ten counts were recorded for this clonotype. The CDR3 DNA follows: TGCGCCAGCAGCCAAGATTGGGGGGACAGGAGCTATGGCTACACCTTC. It specifies CASSQDWGDRSYGYTF. This chain links TRBV4-3 with TRBJ1-2; 8 nucleotides match TRBD1. The CDR3 totals 16 residues. Germline values: CDR1 LGHNA, CDR2 YSLEER. V trimming: 0 bases; J trimming: 4 bases; junction bases outside the gene matches: 7.

A note on this clonotype: One junction end does not reproduce the germline sequence, and a read error may be involved. V is TRBV12-3 or TRBV12-4 and J is TRBJ2-1, with 12 bases matching TRBD2. There are 15 residues in the CDR3. This chain's CDR3 is CASSLGGLAGGPRLF. The CDR3 coding sequence is TGTGCCAGCAGTCTTGGCGGGCTAGCGGGAGGGCCACGGCTCTTC.

This clonotype was seen repeatedly, ten times or more. Here the CDR3 DNA reads TGCGCCAGCAGGGGACAGGGTCTGACCGGGGAGCTGTTTTTT. It yields the protein CASRGQGLTGELFF. This chain uses TRBV5-1 with TRBJ2-2; 9 bases align to TRBD1. CDR3 size: 14 residues. Germline CDR1 and CDR2: SGHRS and YFSETQ. The junction had 4 bases not matched to a gene; V was cut back by 5 bases and J by 5 bases.

The V and J genes are TRBV25-1 and TRBJ1-4; TRBD1 might be the D (6 bases). Germline V CDR1 and CDR2: MGHDK, SYGVNS. Between the trimmed V and J ends, which lost 6 bases and 5 bases, there was a span of 13 bases. The CDR3 extends over 14 amino acids. CDR3 in DNA: TGTGCCAGCAGCCACGAAGGGGGGAATGAAAAACTGTTTTTT. This gives the protein CASSHEGGNEKLFF.